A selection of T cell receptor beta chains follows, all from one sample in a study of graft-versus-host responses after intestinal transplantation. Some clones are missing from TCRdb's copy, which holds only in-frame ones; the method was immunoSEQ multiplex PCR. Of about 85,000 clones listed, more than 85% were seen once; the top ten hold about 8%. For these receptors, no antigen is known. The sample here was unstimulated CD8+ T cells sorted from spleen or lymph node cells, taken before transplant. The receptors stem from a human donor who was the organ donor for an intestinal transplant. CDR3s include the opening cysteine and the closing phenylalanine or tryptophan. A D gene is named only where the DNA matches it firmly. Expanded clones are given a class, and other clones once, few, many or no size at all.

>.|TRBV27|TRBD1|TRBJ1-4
TGTGCCAGCAGTTTAAGACAGGGCGTTAGAAAACTGTTTTTT
CASSLRQGVRKLFF
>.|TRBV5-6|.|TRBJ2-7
TGTGCCAGCAGCTTTAGGGACACGTACTACGAGCAGTACTTC
CASSFRDTYYEQYF
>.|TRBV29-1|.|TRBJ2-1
TGCAGCGTTGAAGATCGACGAGATGAGCAGTTCTTC
CSVEDRRDEQFF
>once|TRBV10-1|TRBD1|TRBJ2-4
TGCGCCAGCAGTGAGTCGAGGGGGCTAGCCAAAAACATTCAGTACTTC
CASSESRGLAKNIQYF
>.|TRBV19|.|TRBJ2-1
TGTGCCAGTAGTAATGGAAATGAGCAGTTCTTC
CASSNGNEQFF
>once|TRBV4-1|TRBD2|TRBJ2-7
TGCGCCAGCAGCCAAGATGGTAGCGGGGGGAGGTACGAGCAGTACTTC
CASSQDGSGGRYEQYF
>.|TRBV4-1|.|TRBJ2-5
TGCGCCAGCAGCCAAGAGCCCCGGGATAGGGGGACCCAGTACTTC
CASSQEPRDRGTQYF
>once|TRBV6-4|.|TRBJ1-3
TGTGCCAGCACCGCGACTGTCCTCTCTGGAAACACCATATATTTT
CASTATVLSGNTIYF
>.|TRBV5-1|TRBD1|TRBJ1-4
TGCGCCAGCAGCTTGTCAAGATCCGGGACAGAGAATGAAAAACTGTTTTTT
CASSLSRSGTENEKLFF
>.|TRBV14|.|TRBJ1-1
TGTGCCAGCAGCCAAGAACCGCTGAGCACTGAAGCTTTCTTT
CASSQEPLSTEAFF
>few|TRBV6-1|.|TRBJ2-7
TGTGCCAGCAGTGAATTCGCGGAGTGGACCTACGAGCAGTACTTC
CASSEFAEWTYEQYF
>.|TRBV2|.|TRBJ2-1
TGTGCGACCCCCGTGAGCTCCTACAATGAGCAGTTCTTC
CATPVSSYNEQFF
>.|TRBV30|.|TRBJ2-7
TGTGCCTGGAGTGAGAGGGGGAGCTCCTACGAGCAGTACTTC
CAWSERGSSYEQYF
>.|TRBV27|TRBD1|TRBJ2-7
TGTGCCAGCAGTTTAAGTTGGGACAGGGCCTCGCGCGAGCAGTACTTC
CASSLSWDRASREQYF
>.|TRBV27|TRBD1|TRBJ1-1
TGTGCCAGCAGTAACAGGGGGCTTGGAGCTTTCTTT
CASSNRGLGAFF
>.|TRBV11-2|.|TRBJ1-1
TGTGCCAGCAGCTTAGTTAGTTACACTGGAGCTTTCTTT
CASSLVSYTGAFF
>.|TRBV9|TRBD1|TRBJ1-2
TGTGCCAGCAGCGCTCTAGTACAGGGGGCTGAGGGCTACACCTTC
CASSALVQGAEGYTF
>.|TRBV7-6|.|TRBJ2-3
TGTGCCAGCAGCTCCCCCCTTGAGCAGTATTTT
CASSSPLEQYF
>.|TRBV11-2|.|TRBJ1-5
TGTGCCAGCAGCCTAGGGCCCGGTCAGCCCCAGCATTTT
CASSLGPGQPQHF
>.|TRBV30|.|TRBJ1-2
TGTGCCTGGAGTGTAACAGGGCCGGAGAAGGGTGGCTACACCTTC
CAWSVTGPEKGGYTF
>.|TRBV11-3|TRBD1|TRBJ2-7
TGTGCCAGCAGCTTATTCGTTGGGACAGGGAACCTCGAGCAGTACTTC
CASSLFVGTGNLEQYF
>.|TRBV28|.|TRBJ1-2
TGTGCCAGCAGTTTGAGCGGAATGGCTAACTATGGCTACACCTTC
CASSLSGMANYGYTF
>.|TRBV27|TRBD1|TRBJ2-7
TGTGCCAGCAGACAGGGGGCCGACTACGAGCAGTACTTC
CASRQGADYEQYF
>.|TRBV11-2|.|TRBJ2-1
TGTGCCAGCAGCTTAGTCCCACCGGGGCTCAATGAGCAGTTCTTC
CASSLVPPGLNEQFF
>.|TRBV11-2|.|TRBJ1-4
TGTGCCAGCAGCCCGCCGGGGACCGGTGGGGAAAAACTGTTTTTT
CASSPPGTGGEKLFF
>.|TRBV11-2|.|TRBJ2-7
TGTGCCAGCAGACCCGTAGGTGTCTGGCCTACCCCCGAGCAGTACTTC
CASRPVGVWPTPEQYF
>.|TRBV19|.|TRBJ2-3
TGTGCCAGTAGTATCGGAGGGGGAAGCACAGATACGCAGTATTTT
CASSIGGGSTDTQYF
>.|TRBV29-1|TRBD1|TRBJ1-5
TGCAGCGTTGAGGACCTTACACCCGGGACAGGGGTGAATCAGCCCCAGCATTTT
CSVEDLTPGTGVNQPQHF
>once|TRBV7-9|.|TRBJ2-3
TGTGCCAGCAGCTTAGCGCTAAACCGCGATACGCAGTATTTT
CASSLALNRDTQYF